This TCR beta chain was sequenced in a study of beta chain features in type 1 diabetes (dated by TCRdb to between 2017 and 2018). About the investigation overall: Patients and healthy donors did not differ in mean age, gender distribution, total cell number or subset yield. A total of about 100,000,000 sorted cells were examined across all samples, and RNA yield correlated strongly with the number of cells per subset. The study compared the TCRB repertoires of sorted circulating CD4+ T cell subsets in recently diagnosed type 1 diabetes patients with those in matched healthy donors. Naive and central memory subsets were obtained from all 30 or so donors, but regulatory and stem cell-like memory subsets were isolated from only 8 patients and roughly eight healthy donors. Broad study findings and their caveats: Because the HLA sub-analyses included only small numbers of individuals, any influence of HLA type on TCRB rearrangement was left unresolved. Type 1 diabetes patients showed a moderate but significant shortening of TCRB CDR3 length in all four CD4+ subsets. Naive, central memory and regulatory TCRB repertoires appeared to be more alike among patients than among healthy donors. PCR might favor shorter templates, but patient and control samples were amplified and corrected together, so any skew would affect both groups equally. Because cDNA rather than genomic DNA was sequenced, highly expressing activated cells could have been over-represented, although no difference in activation and CD3 levels was found between groups. At VDJ recombination sites, type 1 diabetes patients had fewer insertions and more deleted nucleotides, which implies abnormalities in thymic rearrangement.

Each donor gave one peripheral blood draw, approximately 120 mL on average, collected into heparinised tubes. A BD FACSAria II was used to sort naive, central memory, regulatory and stem cell-like memory CD4+ T cells with a panel that included CD45RO, CCR7, CD25, CD127, CD95 and CD27. Every sorted population had a purity above 95%. Right away, PBMCs were isolated by Lymphoprep density gradient centrifugation and were stained directly, with no culture step. Samples were stained and sorted in pairs, with one healthy donor and one patient per experiment, so that batch effects were minimized. The entire isolated RNA was reverse transcribed using the High Capacity cDNA Reverse Transcription Kit, and thus expressed TCRB transcripts were sequenced. Deep immunoSEQ sequencing was applied to naive, central memory and regulatory T cell samples, giving an average of approximately 3.8 million total reads per sample. After sorted cells were lysed in RLT buffer, RNA was extracted with DNase-treated RNeasy Micro or Mini kits, with the choice depending on cell number. To prevent cross-contamination, every cell subset was processed on its own, while patient and healthy donor samples were processed together. The immunoSEQ multiplex PCR was used to amplify TCRB sequences from cDNA, generating 87-bp fragments that spanned the CDR3 region. Sequencing of the amplicons was performed on the Illumina HiSeq platform. The original pipeline was this. Synthetic template baselines were used to correct PCR bias computationally, reads within Hamming distance 2 were collapsed, and singletons that could not be merged were discarded. Reads were aligned to IMGT to assign V, D and J genes, CDR3 length, and insertions or deletions at six rearrangement sites. Within each subset, clonotype counts were normalized to sorted cell number, after which true diversity and Gini coefficients were computed with the tcR R package. The overlap coefficient, calculated on TCRB nucleotide sequences, was used to quantify repertoire sharing. As a proxy for the pre-selection repertoire, out-of-frame TCRB sequences from naive cells were analyzed. TCRdb took this table from immuneACCESS and kept in-frame rearrangements with V and J called. Such tables lack part of the clones; where checked against another copy, unresolved V genes explain under half of the gap, and the rest is unexplained. V and J calls and clone size are copied from that table; D and trimming were computed from the DNA. The sample table shows 300,000 to 400,000 clones, and approximately 13% are seen once. Together, the top ten hold approximately 0.016% of the sample.

The CDR3 measures 12 amino acids from cysteine to phenylalanine. Only the CDR3 part of the read is kept: 36 bases, read in frame from the first base. CDR1 and CDR2 are drawn from the germline V gene: SQVTM, ANQGSEA. Relative to germline, V is missing 6 bases and J is missing 7 bases, with 7 bases of the junction outside any gene match. This clone came up a few times. Its target antigen remains unknown. No much larger clonotype is one base removed from it; base qualities were not supplied. Recombination linked TRBV29-1 to TRBJ1-1; 8 nucleotides in the junction match TRBD1. The source of this sequence is a woman between 18 and 29 years old with type 1 diabetes. The sequencing input was naive CD4+ T cells from blood. What the cell subset or site label conveys for this sample: true naive CD4+ T cells. The DNA is as follows: TGCAGCGTGAACCCGGACAGGGTTGAAGCTTTCTTT. It encodes CSVNPDRVEAFF.